This paragraph covers one TCR beta chain sequence. Its antigen is unknown. CD8+ and CD4+ T cells from blood underwent TCR beta sequencing, which was carried out in a high-throughput format. CD8+ and CD4+ T cells were negatively isolated; TEMRA cells were FACS-enriched. The CDR3 length is 16 residues. CDR1 and CDR2 (germline): SNHLY, FYNNEI. J lost 4 bases, V lost 7 bases, and 11 bases had no gene match. RNA in amounts of roughly 0.5 to 1 ug was reverse transcribed with random hexamers. The TCR beta CDR3 was amplified by immunoSEQ multiplex PCR across 54 Vbeta, 13 Jbeta. In TCRdb, the immunoSEQ multiplex PCR reads were re-called with MiXCR into one record per CDR3 protein. The table shows 150,000 to 200,000 distinct CDR3 sequences, with roughly 92% occurring only once. This specimen belongs to a study of CD8 T cells in Susac syndrome. Study observations and caveats: In its TCR sequencing and HLA analysis, the study acknowledged that the number of individuals was relatively small.

The sequencing input was CD4+ T cells from PBMCs. This chain links TRBV2 with TRBJ1-1; 11 nucleotides match TRBD1. This clonotype originated in a human donor in good health. The CDR3 spells CASIVGQGASGTEAFF. The CDR3 DNA reads as TGTGCCAGCATCGTAGGACAGGGGGCATCGGGCACTGAAGCTTTCTTT.